A selection of T cell receptor beta chains follows, all from one sample in a study of T cell responses to AZD1222 COVID-19 vaccine. Some clones are missing from TCRdb's copy, which holds only in-frame ones; the method was immunoSEQ multiplex PCR. Among under 150,000 clones listed, 90% were seen once. The specimen was peripheral blood, collected 28 days after the second AZD1222 dose. The receptor source for this set is an adult who received the AZD1222 COVID-19 vaccine. Both conserved end residues are part of each CDR3. The order of the fields is V gene, J gene, CDR3 protein.

TRBV7-9,TRBJ1-4,CAITGDSANEKLFF
TRBV2,TRBJ1-2,CASSGAGGADYGYTF
TRBV6-5,TRBJ2-1,CASSSGTVTGEQFF
TRBV27,TRBJ1-5,CASSPRGVIEQPQHF
TRBV14,TRBJ1-3,CASSQASGNTIYF
TRBV30,TRBJ1-3,CAWSPRTPSGNTIYF
TRBV7-2,TRBJ2-7,CASSLDPGSSYEQYF
TRBV30,TRBJ1-2,CAWESHPNYGYTF
TRBV7-7,TRBJ1-4,CASSLGARTNEKLFF
TRBV5-5,TRBJ1-5,CASSPNLPGPGKNQPQHF
TRBV6-5,TRBJ1-4,CAREQGLNEKLFF